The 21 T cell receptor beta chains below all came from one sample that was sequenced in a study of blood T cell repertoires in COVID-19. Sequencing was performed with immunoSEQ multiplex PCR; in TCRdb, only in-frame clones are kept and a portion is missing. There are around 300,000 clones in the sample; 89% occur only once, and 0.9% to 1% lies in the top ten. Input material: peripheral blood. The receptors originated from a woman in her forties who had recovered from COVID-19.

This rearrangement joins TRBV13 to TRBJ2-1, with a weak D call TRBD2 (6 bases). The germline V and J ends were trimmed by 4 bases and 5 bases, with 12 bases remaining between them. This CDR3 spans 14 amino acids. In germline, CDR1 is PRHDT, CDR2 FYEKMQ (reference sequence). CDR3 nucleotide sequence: TGTGCCAGCAGCTCTCCTGGGACTCACAATGAGCAGTTCTTC. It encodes CASSSPGTHNEQFF.

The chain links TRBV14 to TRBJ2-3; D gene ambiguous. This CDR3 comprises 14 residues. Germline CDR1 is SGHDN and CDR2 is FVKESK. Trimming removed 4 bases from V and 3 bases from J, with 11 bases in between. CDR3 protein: CASSRLGGTDTQYF. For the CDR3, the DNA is TGTGCCAGCAGCCGACTTGGCGGAACAGATACGCAGTATTTT.

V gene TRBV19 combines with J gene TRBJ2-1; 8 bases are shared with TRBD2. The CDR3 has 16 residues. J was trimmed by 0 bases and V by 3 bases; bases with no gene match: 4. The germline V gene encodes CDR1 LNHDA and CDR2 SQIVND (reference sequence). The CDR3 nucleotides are TGTGCCAGTAGTATCTTGGCGGGAGGCTCCTACAATGAGCAGTTCTTC. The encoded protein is CASSILAGGSYNEQFF.

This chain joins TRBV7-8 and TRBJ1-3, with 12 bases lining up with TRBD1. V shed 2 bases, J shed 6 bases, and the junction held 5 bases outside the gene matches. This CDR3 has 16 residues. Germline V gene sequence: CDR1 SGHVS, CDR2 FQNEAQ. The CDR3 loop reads CASSLMGTGGVNTIYF. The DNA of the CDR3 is TGTGCCAGCAGCTTAATGGGGACAGGGGGCGTAAACACCATATATTTT. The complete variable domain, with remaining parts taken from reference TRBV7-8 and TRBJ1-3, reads GAGVSQSPRYKVAKRGQDVALRCDPISGHVSLFWYQQALGQGPEFLTYFQNEAQLDKSGLPSDRFFAERPEGSVSTLKIQRTQQEDSAVYLCASSLMGTGGVNTIYFGEGSWLTVV.

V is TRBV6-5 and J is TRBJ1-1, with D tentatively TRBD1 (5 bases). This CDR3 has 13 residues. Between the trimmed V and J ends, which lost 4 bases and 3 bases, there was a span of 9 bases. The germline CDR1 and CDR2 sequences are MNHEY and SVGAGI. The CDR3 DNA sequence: TGTGCCAGCAGTTTCGGGGGGGACACTGAAGCTTTCTTT. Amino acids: CASSFGGDTEAFF.

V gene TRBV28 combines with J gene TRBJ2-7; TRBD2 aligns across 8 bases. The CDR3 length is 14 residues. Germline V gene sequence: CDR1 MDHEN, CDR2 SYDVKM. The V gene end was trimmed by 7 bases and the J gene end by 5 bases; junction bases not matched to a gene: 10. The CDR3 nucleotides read TGTGCCAGCATAAGAGCGGGAGCATCGAACGAGCAGTACTTC. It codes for CASIRAGASNEQYF. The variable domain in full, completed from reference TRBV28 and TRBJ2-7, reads DVKVTQSSRYLVKRTGEKVFLECVQDMDHENMFWYRQDPGLGLRLIYFSYDVKMKEKGDIPEGYSVSREKKERFSLILESASTNQTSMYLCASIRAGASNEQYFGPGTRLTVT.

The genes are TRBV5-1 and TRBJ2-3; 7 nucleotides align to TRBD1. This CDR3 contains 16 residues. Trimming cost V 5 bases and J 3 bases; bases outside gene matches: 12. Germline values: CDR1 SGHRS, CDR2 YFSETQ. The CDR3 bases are TGCGCCAGCAGGAGGGCCCAAGGACAGGTGACAGATACGCAGTATTTT. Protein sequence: CASRRAQGQVTDTQYF.

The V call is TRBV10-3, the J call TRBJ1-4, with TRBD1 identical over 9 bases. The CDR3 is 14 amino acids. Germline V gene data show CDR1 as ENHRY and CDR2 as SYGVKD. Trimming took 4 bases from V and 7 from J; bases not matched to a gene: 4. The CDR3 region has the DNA TGTGCCATCAGTGCGGGACAGGGTGGTGAAAAACTGTTTTTT. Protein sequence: CAISAGQGGEKLFF.

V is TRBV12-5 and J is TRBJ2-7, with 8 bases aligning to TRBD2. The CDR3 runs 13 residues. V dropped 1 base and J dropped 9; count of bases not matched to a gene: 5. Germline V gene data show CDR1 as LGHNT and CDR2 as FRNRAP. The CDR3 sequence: CASGLEGTRRQYF. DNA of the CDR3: TGTGCTAGTGGTTTGGAGGGGACTAGACGGCAGTACTTC.

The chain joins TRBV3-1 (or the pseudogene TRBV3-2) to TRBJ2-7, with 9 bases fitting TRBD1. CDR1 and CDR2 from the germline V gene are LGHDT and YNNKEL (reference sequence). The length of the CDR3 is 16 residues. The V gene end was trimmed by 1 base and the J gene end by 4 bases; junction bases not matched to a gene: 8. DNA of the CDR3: TGTGCCAGCAGCCAAGCCCCCCCGGGACAGGGTTACGAGCAGTACTTC. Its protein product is CASSQAPPGQGYEQYF.

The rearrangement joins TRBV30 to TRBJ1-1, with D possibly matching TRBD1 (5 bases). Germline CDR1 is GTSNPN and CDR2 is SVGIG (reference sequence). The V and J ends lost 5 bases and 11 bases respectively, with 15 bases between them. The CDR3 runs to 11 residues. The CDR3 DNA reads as TGTGCCTGGGGCGGTGGGGCGATTGCTTTCTTT. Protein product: CAWGGGAIAFF.

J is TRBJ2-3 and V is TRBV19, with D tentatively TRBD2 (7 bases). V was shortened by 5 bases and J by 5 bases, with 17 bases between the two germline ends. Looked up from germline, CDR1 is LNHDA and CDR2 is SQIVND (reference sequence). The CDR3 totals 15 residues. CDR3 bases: TGTGCCAGTAGTCAAGGGGGGGATGGTAGAGATACGCAGTATTTT. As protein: CASSQGGDGRDTQYF.

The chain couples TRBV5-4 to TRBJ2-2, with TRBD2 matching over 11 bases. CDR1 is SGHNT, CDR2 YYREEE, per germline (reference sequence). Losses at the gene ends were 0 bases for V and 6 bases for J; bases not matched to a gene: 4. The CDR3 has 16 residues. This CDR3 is CASSLGLAGLAGELFF. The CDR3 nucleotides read TGTGCCAGCAGCTTGGGACTAGCGGGACTCGCCGGGGAGCTGTTTTTT.

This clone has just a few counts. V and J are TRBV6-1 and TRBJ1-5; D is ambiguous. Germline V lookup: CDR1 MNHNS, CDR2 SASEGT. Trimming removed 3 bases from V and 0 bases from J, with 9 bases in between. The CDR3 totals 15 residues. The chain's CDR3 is CASSEAGDSNQPQHF. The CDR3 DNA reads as TGTGCCAGCAGTGAGGCGGGTGATAGCAATCAGCCCCAGCATTTT.

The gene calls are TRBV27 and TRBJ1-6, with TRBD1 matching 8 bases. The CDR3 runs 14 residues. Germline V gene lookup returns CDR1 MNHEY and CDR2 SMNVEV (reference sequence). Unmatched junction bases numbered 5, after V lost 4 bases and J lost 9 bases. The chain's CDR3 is CASSSGTGRSPLHF. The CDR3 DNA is TGTGCCAGCAGTTCAGGGACAGGTCGTTCACCCCTCCACTTT.

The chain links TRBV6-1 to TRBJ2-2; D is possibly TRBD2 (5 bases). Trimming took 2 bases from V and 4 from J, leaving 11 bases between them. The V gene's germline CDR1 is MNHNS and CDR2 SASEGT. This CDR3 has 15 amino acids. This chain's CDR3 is CASSESVGSTGELFF. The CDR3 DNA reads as TGTGCCAGCAGTGAATCTGTGGGGAGCACCGGGGAGCTGTTTTTT.

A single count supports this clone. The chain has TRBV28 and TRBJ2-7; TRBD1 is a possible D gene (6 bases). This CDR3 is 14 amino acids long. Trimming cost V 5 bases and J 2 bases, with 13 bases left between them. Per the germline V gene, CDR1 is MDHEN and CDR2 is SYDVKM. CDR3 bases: TGTGCCAGCAGTCCCCCACAGGGAACCTACGAGCAGTACTTC. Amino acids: CASSPPQGTYEQYF.

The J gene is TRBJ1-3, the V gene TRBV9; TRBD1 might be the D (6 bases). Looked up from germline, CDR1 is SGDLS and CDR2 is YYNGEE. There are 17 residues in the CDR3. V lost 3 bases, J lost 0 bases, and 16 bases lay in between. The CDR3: CASSEPQGTRSGNTIYF. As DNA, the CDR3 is TGTGCCAGCAGCGAACCCCAAGGGACACGCTCTGGAAACACCATATATTTT.

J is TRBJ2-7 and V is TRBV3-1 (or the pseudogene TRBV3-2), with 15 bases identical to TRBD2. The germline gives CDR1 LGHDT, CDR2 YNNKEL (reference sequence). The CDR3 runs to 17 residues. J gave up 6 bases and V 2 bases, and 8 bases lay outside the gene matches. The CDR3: CASSQRKGLAGGAEQYF. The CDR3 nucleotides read TGTGCCAGCAGCCAACGAAAAGGACTAGCGGGGGGGGCCGAGCAGTACTTC.

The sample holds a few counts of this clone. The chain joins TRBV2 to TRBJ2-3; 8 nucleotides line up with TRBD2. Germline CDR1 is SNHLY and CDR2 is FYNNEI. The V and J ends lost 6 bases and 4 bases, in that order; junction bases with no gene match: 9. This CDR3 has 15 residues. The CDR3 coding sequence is TGTGCCAGCAGGCGGGGACTAGAAGATGCAGATACGCAGTATTTT. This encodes CASRRGLEDADTQYF.

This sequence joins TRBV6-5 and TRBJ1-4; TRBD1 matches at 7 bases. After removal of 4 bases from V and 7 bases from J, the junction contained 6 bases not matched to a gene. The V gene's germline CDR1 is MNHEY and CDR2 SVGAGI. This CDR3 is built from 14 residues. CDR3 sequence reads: CASSSGTVGEKLFF. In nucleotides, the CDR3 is TGTGCCAGCAGTTCCGGGACAGTTGGTGAAAAACTGTTTTTT.